This section outlines one T cell receptor (beta chain) sequence together with its context. What it binds is not known. Clones were sequenced by immunoSEQ multiplex PCR, and TCRdb holds only the in-frame ones, with some missing. This sample has around 750,000 clones, with over 65% found just once. This specimen comes from a study of shared clonotypes between healthy human individuals. General study points: Memory subsets generally showed smaller estimated richness than naive subsets did.

The germline V gene encodes CDR1 KGHSH and CDR2 LQKENI. This CDR3 is 13 amino acids long. The V end was cut by 4 bases, the J end by 8 bases, with 14 bases between. The sequenced sample was memory CD4+ T cells sorted from blood. As for subset: CD45RA-negative fraction. J is TRBJ1-1 and V is TRBV18; D is perhaps TRBD1 (5 bases). The sequence was obtained from a woman aged 30 to 39 in good health. The CDR3 region has the DNA TGTGCCAGCTCACTAGTACAGGAGAAGGAAGCTTTCTTT. Protein: CASSLVQEKEAFF.